Listed below are T cell receptor beta chains from one sample, sequenced in a study of T cell responses to AZD1222 COVID-19 vaccine. This table comes from immunoSEQ multiplex PCR, and its TCRdb copy is limited to in-frame clones, with some not included. The sample shows fewer than 110,000 clones, approximately 89% of them seen only once. Sequencing used peripheral blood, obtained on day 0 of AZD1222 vaccination. Source of these receptors: an adult in good health. Each CDR3 is given with its conserved first and last residue. The D gene is left open where the match is weak. The size field is filled for only some rows; it gives once, few, many or a size class.

clone_size: .; v_call: TRBV3-1/TRBV3-2; j_call: TRBJ1-3; d_call: .; cdr3_aa: CASSQVTFDTIYF; cdr3_nt: TGTGCCAGCAGCCAAGTTACATTTGACACCATATATTTT
clone_size: .; v_call: TRBV19; j_call: TRBJ2-3; d_call: .; cdr3_aa: CASSTLRDGDTQYF; cdr3_nt: TGTGCCAGTAGTACCCTAAGGGACGGAGATACGCAGTATTTT
clone_size: .; v_call: TRBV7-2; j_call: TRBJ2-5; d_call: TRBD2; cdr3_aa: CASSLSGGVGQETQYF; cdr3_nt: TGTGCCAGCAGCTTAAGCGGGGGAGTGGGCCAAGAGACCCAGTACTTC
clone_size: .; v_call: TRBV7-9; j_call: TRBJ1-2; d_call: TRBD1; cdr3_aa: CASSQSGGYGYTF; cdr3_nt: TGTGCCAGCAGCCAGTCAGGGGGTTATGGCTACACCTTC
clone_size: once; v_call: TRBV19; j_call: TRBJ2-2; d_call: TRBD1; cdr3_aa: CASSTGQGAGELFF; cdr3_nt: TGTGCCAGTAGCACGGGACAGGGGGCCGGGGAGCTGTTTTTT
clone_size: .; v_call: TRBV5-4; j_call: TRBJ2-7; d_call: .; cdr3_aa: CASSLVQGPEQYF; cdr3_nt: TGTGCCAGCAGCTTGGTACAGGGTCCCGAGCAGTACTTC
clone_size: .; v_call: TRBV9; j_call: TRBJ1-2; d_call: TRBD1; cdr3_aa: CASSGPGQGSYGYTF; cdr3_nt: TGTGCCAGCAGCGGACCGGGACAGGGGTCCTATGGCTACACCTTC
clone_size: .; v_call: TRBV12-5; j_call: TRBJ1-4; d_call: .; cdr3_aa: CASGLGLPNEKLFF; cdr3_nt: TGTGCTAGTGGCCTAGGCCTACCTAATGAAAAACTGTTTTTT
clone_size: .; v_call: TRBV7-3; j_call: TRBJ2-5; d_call: TRBD2; cdr3_aa: CASSLGLAGVETQYF; cdr3_nt: TGTGCCAGCAGCTTAGGGCTAGCGGGGGTGGAGACCCAGTACTTC
clone_size: once; v_call: TRBV4-1; j_call: TRBJ1-4; d_call: .; cdr3_aa: CASSQPGSPTNEKLFF; cdr3_nt: TGCGCCAGCAGCCAACCGGGGTCTCCAACTAATGAAAAACTGTTTTTT
clone_size: .; v_call: TRBV4-1; j_call: TRBJ1-6; d_call: TRBD1; cdr3_aa: CASSLTGSSWSPLHF; cdr3_nt: TGCGCCAGCAGCCTGACAGGGTCTTCGTGGTCACCCCTCCACTTT
clone_size: .; v_call: TRBV19; j_call: TRBJ2-7; d_call: .; cdr3_aa: CASREAATGSYEQYF; cdr3_nt: TGTGCCAGTAGGGAGGCCGCAACCGGGTCCTACGAGCAGTACTTC
clone_size: .; v_call: TRBV5-1; j_call: TRBJ2-3; d_call: .; cdr3_aa: CASSMGLYTQYF; cdr3_nt: TGCGCCAGCAGCATGGGCCTCTATACGCAGTATTTT
clone_size: .; v_call: TRBV27; j_call: TRBJ2-2; d_call: .; cdr3_aa: CASSLSPADGELFF; cdr3_nt: TGTGCCAGCAGTTTATCCCCAGCGGACGGGGAGCTGTTTTTT